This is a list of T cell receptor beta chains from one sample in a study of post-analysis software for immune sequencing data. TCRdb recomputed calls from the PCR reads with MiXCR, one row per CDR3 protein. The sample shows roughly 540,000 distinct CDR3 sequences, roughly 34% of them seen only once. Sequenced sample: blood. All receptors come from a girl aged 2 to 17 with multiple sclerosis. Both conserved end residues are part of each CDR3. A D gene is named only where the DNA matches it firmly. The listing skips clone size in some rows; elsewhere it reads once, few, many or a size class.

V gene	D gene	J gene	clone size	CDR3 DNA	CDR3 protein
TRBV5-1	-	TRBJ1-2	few	TGCGCCAGCAATCCCAGGTTCGGGACGGAGGGCTACACCTTC	CASNPRFGTEGYTF
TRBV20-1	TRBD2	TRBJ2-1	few	TGCAGTGCTCCTAGGGGAAGGCGGGGGAGCTCCTACAATGAGCAGTTCTTC	CSAPRGRRGSSYNEQFF
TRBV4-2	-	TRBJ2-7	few	TGTGCCAGCAGCCCCTTAAACGGACACAGCTACGAGCAGTACTTC	CASSPLNGHSYEQYF
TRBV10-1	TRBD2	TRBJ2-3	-	TGCGCCAGCAGTGAGACCAGTTGGACTAGCGGGGTCACAGATACGCAGTATTTT	CASSETSWTSGVTDTQYF
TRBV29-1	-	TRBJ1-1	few	TGCAGCGGGGGGGTAAACACTGAAGCTTTCTTT	CSGGVNTEAFF
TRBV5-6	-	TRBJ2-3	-	TGTGCCAGCAGCTTGGACGCCGGTAGCACAGATACGCAGTATTTT	CASSLDAGSTDTQYF
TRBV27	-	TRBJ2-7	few	TGTGCCAGCAGTCCCCTCTGGGCAGGCGACGAGCAGTACTTC	CASSPLWAGDEQYF
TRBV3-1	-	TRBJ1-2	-	TGTGCCAGCAGCCAGAGCTCCCTTGGCTATGGCTACACCTTC	CASSQSSLGYGYTF
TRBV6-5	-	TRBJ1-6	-	TGTGCCAGCAGTTACGAATTCCCCGGGGCAATCAACAATTCACCCCTCCACTTT	CASSYEFPGAINNSPLHF
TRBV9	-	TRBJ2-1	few	TGTGCCAGCAGCGTAGAAGGGGGGGCAAGGTCGGGTAATGAGCAGTTCTTC	CASSVEGGARSGNEQFF
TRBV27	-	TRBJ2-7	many	TGTGCCAGCAGTTTAGGGCCTTCCTACGAGCAGTACTTC	CASSLGPSYEQYF
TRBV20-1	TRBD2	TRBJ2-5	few	TGCAGTGCTGTTATAGCGGGGGGCGCGAAGACCCAGTACTTC	CSAVIAGGAKTQYF
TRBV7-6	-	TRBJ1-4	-	TGTGCCAGCAGGTTAGCCCAGGGAGTTGAACCAACTAAACTAGAAAAACTGTTTTTT	CASRLAQGVEPTKLEKLFF
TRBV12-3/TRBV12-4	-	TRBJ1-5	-	TGTGCCAGCAGTTTGAGGTCCGATTATCAGCCCCAGCATTTT	CASSLRSDYQPQHF
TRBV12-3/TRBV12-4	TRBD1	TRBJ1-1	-	TGTGCCAGCAGCCCAACAGGGGGCTCTGAAGCTTTCTTT	CASSPTGGSEAFF
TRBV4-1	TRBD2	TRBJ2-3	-	TGCGCCAGCAGCCAAGATCCGGAGGCGGGGGGTTTGTTTGGTAGCACAGATACGCAGTATTTT	CASSQDPEAGGLFGSTDTQYF
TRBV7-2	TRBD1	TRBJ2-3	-	TGTGCCAGCAGACTCAGGGGGTTCGGCACAGATACGCAGTATTTT	CASRLRGFGTDTQYF
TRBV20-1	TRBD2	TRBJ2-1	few	TGCAGAGCGACTAGCTTTGGGGATGAGCAGTTCTTC	CRATSFGDEQFF
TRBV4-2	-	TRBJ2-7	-	TGTGCCAGCAGCCACGACGTAGCATTGTCCTCCGGCTACGAGCAGTACTTC	CASSHDVALSSGYEQYF
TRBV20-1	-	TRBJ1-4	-	TGCAGTGCTAGCGATATGAGGGGTGAAAAACTGTTTTTT	CSASDMRGEKLFF
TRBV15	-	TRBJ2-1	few	TGTGCCACCAGCAGCGCCGAATACAATGAGCAGTTCTTC	CATSSAEYNEQFF
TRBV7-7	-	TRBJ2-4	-	TGTGCTGGGCGGACGGTAAAAAACATTCAGTACTTC	CAGRTVKNIQYF
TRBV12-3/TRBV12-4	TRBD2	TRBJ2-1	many	TGTGCCAGCAGTCCATATAGCGGGGGGGCCATAAGCGGTGAGCAGTTCTTC	CASSPYSGGAISGEQFF
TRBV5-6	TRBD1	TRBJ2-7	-	TGTGCCAGCAGTCTCGGACAGGGGAACCCCTACGAGCAGTACTTC	CASSLGQGNPYEQYF
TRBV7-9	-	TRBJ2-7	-	TGTGCCAGCAGCTCGGCACCCCCCTACGAGCAGTACTTC	CASSSAPPYEQYF
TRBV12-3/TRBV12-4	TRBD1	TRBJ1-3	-	TGTGCCAGCAGTCGGGACAGGGGACGGAACACCATATATTTT	CASSRDRGRNTIYF
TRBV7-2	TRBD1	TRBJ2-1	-	TGTGCCAGCAGCTTAGGGGCCACCGGGACAGGGGTTAGCGGCGAGCAGTTCTTC	CASSLGATGTGVSGEQFF